This TCR beta chain was obtained from a study of monozygotic twins with cystic fibrosis. General study results and limits: Low clonality (median around 0.009) suggested a mostly naive repertoire.

Produced via immunoSEQ multiplex PCR; TCRdb's table is partial and in-frame only. The sample lists 20,000 to 25,000 clones, less than 98% occurring once. This clone was recorded only once. Its antigen is not known. The sequence was obtained from a girl between 10 and 17 years old with cystic fibrosis. The source material was blood.

CDR3 DNA sequence: TGCGCCAGCAGCCAGGGACAGGGGGAGACCCAGTACTTC. Translating gives CASSQGQGETQYF. The V call is TRBV5-1, the J call TRBJ2-5; 10 bases agree with TRBD1. This CDR3 region has 13 residues. Germline V lookup: CDR1 SGHRS, CDR2 YFSETQ. Losses at the gene ends were 4 bases for V and 5 bases for J; bases not matched to a gene: 2.